This TCR beta chain was identified during a study of T cell repertoires in cytomegalovirus infection. Overall study: Carrying CMV and the relevant HLA type showed in public TCR beta signatures. Overall study results and limits: There were HLA-C-restricted CMV-specific TCR beta clonotypes dominating the ex vivo response.

TCRdb re-called the reads with MiXCR, one entry per CDR3 protein. This sample has roughly 700,000 distinct CDR3 sequences; roughly 30% occur once, and the top ten carry around a sixth. This CDR3 region has 13 residues. Germline assignment: CDR1 SGHTA and CDR2 FQGNSA. Trimming took off 5 bases at V and 9 bases at J, with 14 bases between the two ends. This clonotype was counted a few times. Its target is not known. The TCR was taken from a human donor in good health (CMV status not recorded). Some clones in this sample may be carry-over from other donors' samples. The sample here was cultured PBMCs, taken from culture after CMV antigen stimulation. The chain recombines TRBV7-2 with TRBJ2-1; no reliable D call. The CDR3 bases are TGTGCCAGCAGCGAAGTCCGCTTAGCTGAGCAGTTCTTC. As protein: CASSEVRLAEQFF.